These 7 T cell receptor beta chains were sequenced from one sample in a study of cytomegalovirus exposure and HLA in healthy donors. Use of 60 Vbeta and 13 Jbeta primers characterized the PCR. Profiling relied on immunoSEQ multiplex PCR, and the TCRdb table lists in-frame clones only, not all of them. The sample carries roughly 110,000 clones, about 84% recorded once. Source material: PBMCs. All receptors derive from a man aged 30 to 45 in good health and CMV-seronegative.

The rearrangement joins TRBV25-1 to TRBJ2-1; TRBD2 aligns across 12 bases. CDR1 and CDR2 (germline): MGHDK, SYGVNS. V shed 4 bases, J shed 10 bases, and the junction held 5 bases outside the gene matches. The CDR3 spans 14 residues. The chain's CDR3 is CASSGGLAGTEQFF. Here the CDR3 DNA reads TGTGCCAGCAGTGGCGGACTAGCGGGAACCGAGCAGTTCTTC.

This sequence joins TRBV18 and TRBJ2-7; the match to TRBD1 covers 12 bases. Per the germline V gene, CDR1 is KGHSH and CDR2 is LQKENI. With V trimmed by 1 base and J by 5 bases, 3 bases remained unmatched. This CDR3 is built from 15 residues. As DNA, the CDR3 is TGTGCCAGCTCACCACTAGGGACAGGGGGCGACGAGCAGTACTTC. As protein: CASSPLGTGGDEQYF. The entire variable domain, with the rest obtained from reference TRBV18 and TRBJ2-7, is as follows: NAGVMQNPRHLVRRRGQEARLRCSPMKGHSHVYWYRQLPEEGLKFMVYLQKENIIDESGMPKERFSAEFPKEGPSILRIQQVVRGDSAAYFCASSPLGTGGDEQYFGPGTRLTVT.

The V and J genes are TRBV5-3 and TRBJ2-7; D possibly corresponds to TRBD2 (6 bases). TRBV5-3 is an open reading frame, and its role is uncertain. The length of the CDR3 is 14 residues. Trimming left V 8 bases short and J 4 bases short, with 19 bases between. The CDR3 reads CASLPGTWAYEQYF. Written as DNA, the CDR3 is TGTGCCAGCCTTCCCGGGACTTGGGCGTACGAGCAGTACTTC.

This clone was counted once. This rearrangement joins TRBV4-1 to TRBJ2-7; 12 bases line up with TRBD1. Trimming cost V 1 base and J 7 bases; bases outside gene matches: 11. Germline loops: CDR1 MGHRA, CDR2 YSYEKL. The CDR3 loop spans 17 amino acids. The CDR3 reads CASSQALRDRGLREQYF. The CDR3 region has the DNA TGCGCCAGCAGCCAAGCGCTCCGGGACAGGGGGCTCCGGGAGCAGTACTTC.

The chain has TRBV5-4 and TRBJ2-3; 12 positions match TRBD1. The CDR3 loop spans 17 amino acids. Germline loops: CDR1 SGHNT, CDR2 YYREEE (reference sequence). V shed 3 bases and J 3 bases; nucleotides not matched to a gene: 8. CDR3 in DNA: TGTGCCAGCAGCTGGGACAGGGGGCGTCGCGGTACAGATACGCAGTATTTT. Its protein is CASSWDRGRRGTDTQYF.

V is TRBV28 and J is TRBJ2-7; 9 bases align to TRBD1. The CDR3 has 16 amino acids. V was clipped by 3 bases and J by 0 bases; unmatched bases: 6. The V gene's germline CDR1 is MDHEN and CDR2 SYDVKM. The CDR3 sequence: CASSFVPGQGSYEQYF. CDR3 nucleotide sequence: TGTGCCAGCAGTTTCGTCCCGGGACAGGGCTCCTACGAGCAGTACTTC.

The CDR3 loop reads CSVRTVQNIQYF. The CDR3 DNA sequence: TGCAGCGTGCGGACTGTCCAAAACATTCAGTACTTC. The chain employs TRBV29-1 and TRBJ2-4; tentative D call: TRBD2 (5 bases). Germline V gives CDR1 SQVTM, CDR2 ANQGSEA. V lost 6 bases and J 5 bases, leaving 11 bases between the germline ends. This CDR3 has 12 residues.